This TCR beta chain came from a study of T cell responses to AZD1222 COVID-19 vaccine. Study-level points and caveats: The number of AZD1222 recipients seropositive at baseline was only six. Clonal diversity may have been underestimated, and the donors were mostly white British, with more females than males.

Note on this clone: The target antigen is unknown.

Sequencing was performed with immunoSEQ multiplex PCR; in TCRdb, only in-frame clones are kept and a portion is missing. The sample has about 130,000 clones; roughly 85% are singletons. The CDR3 contains 16 residues. V was pared by 4 bases and J by 6 bases, with 13 bases of the junction left unmatched. Germline V gene sequence: CDR1 SGDLS, CDR2 YYNGEE. The V and J genes are TRBV9 and TRBJ2-1, with TRBD1 matching over 7 bases. The source of this sequence is an adult in good health. The sequencing used peripheral blood, collected on day 0 of MenACWY control vaccination. In DNA form, the CDR3 reads TGTGCCAGCAGCCAAGGTAGGGGGACAGCCACCAATGAGCAGTTCTTC. This gives the protein CASSQGRGTATNEQFF.